The next 32 T cell receptor beta chains were all read from a single sample in a study of cytomegalovirus exposure and HLA in healthy donors. The primer mix had 60 Vbeta and 13 Jbeta primers. Sequenced by immunoSEQ multiplex PCR; TCRdb stores in-frame clones only, minus some. The sample records about 120,000 clones, 77% being singletons. Sequenced input: PBMCs. The receptors stem from a man aged 18 to 29 in good health and CMV-seropositive.

The V and J genes are TRBV5-4 and TRBJ1-2; D not resolved. Trimming cost V 4 bases and J 6 bases, with 10 bases left between them. Germline V gene data show CDR1 as SGHNT and CDR2 as YYREEE (reference sequence). The CDR3 length is 12 residues. CDR3 region: CASSPAGDGYTF. CDR3 bases: TGTGCCAGCAGCCCGGCCGGGGATGGCTACACCTTC.

J is TRBJ2-5 and V is TRBV5-1; the D gene is possibly TRBD1 (5 bases). The V gene's germline CDR1 is SGHRS and CDR2 YFSETQ. With 0 bases removed from V and 5 bases from J, the gap between germline ends came to 11 bases. The CDR3 has 14 amino acids. CDR3 DNA: TGCGCCAGCAGCTTGGCCCACAGGCCCGAGACCCAGTACTTC. Protein sequence: CASSLAHRPETQYF.

The chain couples TRBV7-2 to TRBJ2-7; 7 positions agree with TRBD2. Germline CDR1 is SGHTA and CDR2 is FQGNSA. The CDR3 contains 15 residues. V gave up 1 base and J gave up 2 bases; unmatched junction bases: 5. Written as DNA, the CDR3 is TGTGCCAGCAGCTTAGTTGCGGGAGAGGCCTACGAGCAGTACTTC. It specifies CASSLVAGEAYEQYF.

This chain joins TRBV30 and TRBJ2-7; 7 bases align to TRBD2. CDR3 length equals 14 residues. V was clipped by 4 bases and J by 2 bases; unmatched bases: 8. Germline CDR1 reads GTSNPN; CDR2 reads SVGIG (reference sequence). In DNA, the CDR3 is TGTGCCTGGAAGCGGGAAAGCCCACCCTACGAGCAGTACTTC. Protein product: CAWKRESPPYEQYF.

This clone was found a few times. The chain couples TRBV30 to TRBJ2-3, with 7 bases that match TRBD2. V shed 4 bases and J 0 bases; nucleotides not matched to a gene: 1. This CDR3 has 13 residues. Germline CDR1 and CDR2: GTSNPN and SVGIG (reference sequence). CDR3 DNA sequence: TGTGCCTGGACTAGCGGTAGCACAGATACGCAGTATTTT. It encodes CAWTSGSTDTQYF.

The chain combines TRBV5-4 with TRBJ2-3, with a tentative D call TRBD2 (5 bases). CDR1 is SGHNT and CDR2 is YYREEE in the germline V gene (reference sequence). This CDR3 has 16 residues. With 4 bases removed from V and 0 bases from J, the gap between germline ends came to 15 bases. The CDR3: CASSIGVTLSTDTQYF. The CDR3 DNA sequence: TGTGCCAGCAGCATCGGGGTGACACTCAGCACAGATACGCAGTATTTT.

The chain uses TRBV10-1 and TRBJ1-1; no clear D gene. This CDR3 is built from 14 residues. V was trimmed by 3 bases and J by 11 bases, leaving 19 bases between them. CDR1 and CDR2 from the germline V gene are WNHNN and SYGVQD (reference sequence). CDR3 protein: CASSDGGTSTSAFF. The CDR3 coding sequence is TGCGCCAGCAGTGACGGCGGTACTTCGACGAGTGCTTTCTTT.

The chain uses TRBV9 and TRBJ2-1; TRBD2 matches at 15 bases. Looked up from germline, CDR1 is SGDLS and CDR2 is YYNGEE. J gave up 7 bases and V 2 bases, and 4 bases lay outside the gene matches. The CDR3 loop spans 16 amino acids. The CDR3, as DNA: TGTGCCAGCAGCGTCGGACTAGCGGGAGGGGAGAATGAGCAGTTCTTC. Translated: CASSVGLAGGENEQFF.

This rearrangement joins TRBV10-3 to TRBJ2-6; D is possibly TRBD1 (6 bases). The V gene lost 5 bases and the J gene lost 1 base, with 18 bases spanning the gap. CDR3 length: 18 amino acids. Per germline, CDR1 ENHRY and CDR2 SYGVKD. CDR3 loop: CAISKTGLPYSGANVLTF. CDR3 in DNA: TGTGCCATCAGTAAAACAGGGTTACCATATTCTGGGGCCAACGTCCTGACTTTC.

V gene TRBV2 combines with J gene TRBJ2-1; no clear D. Germline-derived CDR1 and CDR2 are SNHLY and FYNNEI. The CDR3 sequence is 14 residues long. V lost 4 bases and J lost 1, with 8 bases in between. The CDR3 DNA reads TGTGCCAGCAGTGGCAGGCCATCCTACAATGAGCAGTTCTTC. Translation gives CASSGRPSYNEQFF.

The V call is TRBV4-1, the J call TRBJ1-1, with D unresolved. The CDR3 runs 15 residues. Germline V gives CDR1 MGHRA, CDR2 YSYEKL. Trimming removed 0 bases at V and 7 bases at J, with 15 bases between. CDR3 sequence (DNA): TGCGCCAGCAGCCAAGATCCAGGTTGGTCAGATGAAGCTTTCTTT. Its translation is CASSQDPGWSDEAFF.

The chain is built from TRBV5-4 and TRBJ1-2; tentative D call: TRBD1 (5 bases). This CDR3 is built from 14 residues. V lost 4 bases and J lost 3, with 13 bases in between. The germline gives CDR1 SGHNT, CDR2 YYREEE (reference sequence). The CDR3 protein is CASSPYRIYYGYTF. CDR3 DNA sequence: TGTGCCAGCAGCCCCTACAGGATTTACTATGGCTACACCTTC.

The rearrangement links TRBV6-5 to TRBJ2-7, with D perhaps TRBD1 (6 bases). The CDR3 consists of 14 residues. The germline gives CDR1 MNHEY, CDR2 SVGAGI. Trimming left V 5 bases short and J 5 bases short, with 16 bases between. The CDR3 protein is CASSATGKKNEQYF. The DNA for the CDR3 is TGTGCCAGCAGTGCTACAGGGAAGAAAAACGAGCAGTACTTC.

The V and J genes are TRBV27 and TRBJ2-7; possible D gene TRBD1, 5 bases. CDR3 size: 16 residues. The germline CDR1 and CDR2 sequences are MNHEY and SMNVEV (reference sequence). Deletions cut 2 bases from V and 0 bases from J, with 14 bases between. CDR3 in DNA: TGTGCCAGCAGTTTAATATCTAGGGGAAACTCCTACGAGCAGTACTTC. Residues: CASSLISRGNSYEQYF.

The chain uses TRBV19 and TRBJ1-2; D gene uncertain. Trimming shortened V by 3 bases and J by 4 bases, and 9 bases separated the two germline ends. The germline CDR1 and CDR2 sequences are LNHDA and SQIVND (reference sequence). This CDR3 contains 13 residues. The CDR3: CASSINPTYGYTF. CDR3 nucleotide sequence: TGTGCCAGTAGTATTAACCCTACCTATGGCTACACCTTC.

V is TRBV6-5 and J is TRBJ2-5; tentatively, D is TRBD1 (5 bases). The CDR3 contains 16 residues. V dropped 4 bases and J dropped 4 bases, with 19 bases sitting between them. The germline gives CDR1 MNHEY, CDR2 SVGAGI. The CDR3 sequence: CASSSFVPQGIETQYF. CDR3 in DNA: TGTGCCAGCAGTTCCTTCGTACCGCAGGGCATAGAGACCCAGTACTTC.

The V and J genes are TRBV7-6 and TRBJ2-2; D perhaps matches TRBD1 (6 bases). Germline loops: CDR1 SGHVS, CDR2 FNYEAQ. V was cut by 3 bases and J by 6 bases, with 11 bases left in between. This CDR3 spans 14 amino acids. The DNA for the CDR3 is TGTGCCAGCAGCTTCACAGGGATTTCCGGGGAGCTGTTTTTT. Encoded protein: CASSFTGISGELFF.

The rearrangement uses TRBV2 and TRBJ2-5; no clear D. The DNA end lines up better with TRBJ2-7; the J call may be wrong. CDR3 size: 13 residues. CDR1 and CDR2 from the germline V gene are SNHLY and FYNNEI. As DNA, the CDR3 is TGTGCCAGCAGTGAAGATTGGGGCTACGAGCAGTACTTC. Translating gives CASSEDWGYEQYF.

This clone appeared a single time. The rearrangement uses TRBV2 and TRBJ1-6; 9 bases are shared with TRBD1. The CDR3 extends over 15 amino acids. The germline V gene encodes CDR1 SNHLY and CDR2 FYNNEI. The V segment lost 5 bases and the J segment 6 bases; nucleotides outside the gene matches: 5. In DNA, the CDR3 is TGTGCCAGCAGTTGGGACAGGGCCGGTAATTCACCCCTCCACTTT. It translates to CASSWDRAGNSPLHF.

This clone was counted a few times. The rearrangement joins TRBV10-3 to TRBJ1-2, with 7 nucleotides matching TRBD1. This CDR3 contains 13 residues. Germline values: CDR1 ENHRY, CDR2 SYGVKD. Trimming at V came to 3 bases and at J to 5 bases, leaving 3 bases not matched to a gene. The CDR3 sequence: CAISDGTVYGYTF. The CDR3 coding sequence is TGTGCCATCAGTGATGGGACAGTATATGGCTACACCTTC.

This clone was detected once. The V and J genes are TRBV19 and TRBJ1-1; D is ambiguous. CDR3 size: 14 residues. Trimming shortened V by 6 bases and J by 2 bases, and 13 bases separated the two germline ends. The germline CDR1 and CDR2 sequences are LNHDA and SQIVND (reference sequence). The CDR3 reads CASSPITVNTEAFF. The DNA of the CDR3 is TGTGCCAGTAGCCCAATTACAGTTAACACTGAAGCTTTCTTT.

The V and J genes are TRBV6-5 and TRBJ1-4; TRBD1 matches at 7 bases. Trimming took 5 bases from V and 8 from J; bases not matched to a gene: 5. Germline V lookup: CDR1 MNHEY, CDR2 SVGAGI. The length of the CDR3 is 13 residues. CDR3 region: CASSPRTGEKLFF. Here the CDR3 DNA reads TGTGCCAGCAGTCCTAGGACAGGAGAAAAACTGTTTTTT.

This clone has just one count. One end of the junction varies from germline; a read error may be responsible. The chain has TRBV4-2 and TRBJ1-1; possibly TRBD1 for D (6 bases). The CDR3 runs 13 residues. The germline V gene encodes CDR1 LGHNA and CDR2 YNFKEQ. Here the CDR3 reads CASSHSRGTQAFF. CDR3 DNA sequence: TGTGCCAGCAGCCACAGCAGGGGCACTCAAGCTTTCTTT.

The rearrangement links TRBV21-1 to TRBJ2-3; the DNA was not compared with TRBD2, the D call given in the table. TRBV21-1 is marked as a pseudogene. There are 16 residues in the CDR3. CDR3 loop: CASSKVGGRGTDTQYF. The DNA of the CDR3 is TGTGCCAGCAGCAAAGTAGGCGGGAGGGGAACAGATACGCAGTATTTT.

The J gene is TRBJ1-2, the V gene TRBV11-2; D is possibly TRBD1 (6 bases). This CDR3 comprises 15 residues. Germline lookup yields CDR1 SGHAT and CDR2 FQNNGV. Trimming took off 2 bases at V and 2 bases at J, with 12 bases between the two ends. The CDR3 nucleotides are TGTGCCAGCAGCTTACTGGGGCAGGGGAACTATGGCTACACCTTC. This gives the protein CASSLLGQGNYGYTF.

The chain links TRBV30 to TRBJ2-7; a possible D gene is TRBD1 (6 bases). The CDR3 length is 13 residues. Trimming pared 7 bases from V and 3 bases from J, leaving 16 bases between. Germline V gives CDR1 GTSNPN, CDR2 SVGIG (reference sequence). The CDR3 DNA reads TGTGCCTACAGGGCTATTTTACTCTACGAGCAGTACTTC. It specifies CAYRAILLYEQYF.

This clone has only a few counts. The chain uses TRBV5-1 and TRBJ1-1; D uncertain. The V end was cut by 0 bases, the J end by 7 bases, with 10 bases between. Germline CDR1 is SGHRS and CDR2 is YFSETQ. The CDR3 has 13 amino acids. The CDR3, as DNA: TGCGCCAGCAGCTTGGTCTTGAGCGATGAAGCTTTCTTT. Residues: CASSLVLSDEAFF.

This clone was recorded once. This chain joins TRBV5-1 and TRBJ1-1; maybe TRBD1 (6 bases). Germline CDR1 reads SGHRS; CDR2 reads YFSETQ. Trimming removed 2 bases at V and 2 bases at J, with 10 bases between. CDR3 length equals 14 residues. This CDR3 reads CASSFLGGNTEAFF. The DNA for the CDR3 is TGCGCCAGCAGCTTTCTTGGGGGCAACACTGAAGCTTTCTTT.

J is TRBJ2-3 and V is TRBV10-3, with 7 bases identical to TRBD2. This CDR3 contains 16 residues. Per the germline V gene, CDR1 is ENHRY and CDR2 is SYGVKD. The V and J ends lost 0 bases and 3 bases, in that order; junction bases with no gene match: 6. The CDR3 bases are TGTGCCATCAGTGAGTCCGGGACTAAATTAACAGATACGCAGTATTTT. Its protein product is CAISESGTKLTDTQYF.

V gene TRBV7-9 combines with J gene TRBJ2-3; TRBD2 is a possible D gene (6 bases). Germline CDR1 reads SEHNR; CDR2 reads FQNEAQ (reference sequence). Deletions cut 5 bases from V and 2 bases from J, with 11 bases between. CDR3 length: 14 residues. The CDR3 protein is CASSRDFPTDTQYF. The DNA of the CDR3 is TGTGCCAGCAGCCGGGACTTCCCCACAGATACGCAGTATTTT.

The chain employs TRBV6-6 and TRBJ1-3; possibly TRBD1 for D (6 bases). The CDR3 contains 16 residues. The germline gives CDR1 MNHNY, CDR2 SVGAGI (reference sequence). V was trimmed by 2 bases and J by 0 bases, leaving 11 bases between them. CDR3 sequence: CASSYAAGVSGNTIYF. The CDR3 DNA is TGTGCCAGCAGTTACGCGGCAGGGGTCTCTGGAAACACCATATATTTT.

With respect to this clone: A read error may produce the germline difference seen at one junction end. This CDR3 is also generated by other DNA sequences in the sample. This chain links TRBV4-1 with TRBJ2-7, with TRBD2 identical over 9 bases. Germline assignment: CDR1 MGHRA and CDR2 YSYEKL. The CDR3 sequence is 20 residues long. This chain's CDR3 is CASSRKNKGLAGEGTYEQYF. The CDR3 nucleotides read TGCGCCAGCAGCCGGAAAAATAAGGGACTAGCAGGAGAAGGCACCTACGAGCAATACTTC.